This TCR beta chain was sequenced during a study of low-dose radiotherapy and immunotherapy resistance in tumors. Whole-study context: Intravenous ipilimumab 1 mg/kg every six weeks was given with nivolumab 240 mg every two weeks.

Specified time point: after trial treatment. Treatment in this sample: LDRT plus nivolumab, ipilimumab, low-dose cyclophosphamide and aspirin (RACIN trial). Per the germline V gene, CDR1 is DFQATT and CDR2 is SNEGSKA (reference sequence). The CDR3 is 12 residues long. This clonotype was recorded many times. Covering alpha and beta chains, TRAV- and TRBV-specific primers were used for the first-strand cDNA. Over around 19 PCR cycles, TCRs were amplified from a constant-region primer and V-primer adapter. TCRdb called the reads again in MiXCR, with one record for every CDR3 protein. The data contain roughly 56,000 distinct CDR3 sequences, about 25% of them singletons.

The V gene is TRBV20-1, the J gene TRBJ2-5, with 12 bases fitting TRBD1. This sequence was found in a male donor with prostate cancer. The source material was PBMCs, sampled after low-dose radiotherapy plus immunotherapy. For the CDR3, the DNA is TGCGGCGGGACAGGGGGCGAGGAGACCCAGTACTTC. It specifies CGGTGGEETQYF.